This T cell receptor beta chain was sequenced during a study of response to subunit inactivated influenza vaccine. Study-level results: Every seasonal influenza vaccination brings in few new T cells, the authors suggested.

With regard to this clonotype: Its specificity is not known.

TCRdb reprocessed the RT-PCR reads with MiXCR, giving one entry per CDR3 protein. The sample has 200,000 to 300,000 distinct CDR3 sequences, 10% to 15% seen once. The CDR3 spans 14 residues. V lost 3 bases, J lost 1 base, and 11 bases lay in between. Germline CDR1 is SQVTM and CDR2 is ANQGSEA. The V and J genes are TRBV29-1 and TRBJ2-3; tentative D call: TRBD2 (5 bases). The sequence derives from a man aged 50 to 59 who received an inactivated influenza vaccine. Sequenced here: non-naive T cells sorted from PBMCs, sampled 14 to 15 days before vaccination. In nucleotides, the CDR3 is TGCAGCGTTGAGCTGGGAGTTCGCACAGATACGCAGTATTTT. Encoded protein: CSVELGVRTDTQYF.